This TCR beta chain is drawn from a study of blood T cell repertoires in COVID-19. The protocol was immunoSEQ multiplex PCR, while the TCRdb copy is restricted to in-frame clones and leaves out a portion. The sample holds about 81,000 clones, more than 80% seen once. The length of the CDR3 is 16 residues. Germline CDR1 SGHVS, CDR2 FQNEAQ. The V end was cut by 5 bases, the J end by 1 base, with 15 bases between. The gene calls are TRBV7-8 and TRBJ1-5, with D possibly being TRBD1 (5 bases). The specimen was peripheral blood. The source of this sequence is a human donor in a cohort sampled during active COVID-19. This CDR3 is CASSPASGWSNQPQHF. The CDR3 region has the DNA TGTGCCAGCAGCCCCGCGTCAGGGTGGAGCAATCAGCCCCAGCATTTT.